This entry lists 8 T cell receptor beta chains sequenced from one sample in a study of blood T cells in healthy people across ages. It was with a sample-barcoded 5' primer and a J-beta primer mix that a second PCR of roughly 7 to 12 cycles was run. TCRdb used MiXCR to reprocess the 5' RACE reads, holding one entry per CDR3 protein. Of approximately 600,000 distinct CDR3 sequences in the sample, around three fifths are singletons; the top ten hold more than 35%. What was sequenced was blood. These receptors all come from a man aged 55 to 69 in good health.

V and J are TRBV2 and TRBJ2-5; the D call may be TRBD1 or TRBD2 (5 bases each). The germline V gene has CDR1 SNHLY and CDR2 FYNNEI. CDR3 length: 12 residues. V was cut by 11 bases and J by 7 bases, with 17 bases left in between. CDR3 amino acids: CAGDQVSGTQYF. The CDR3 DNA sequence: TGTGCCGGGGACCAGGTCTCCGGGACCCAGTACTTC.

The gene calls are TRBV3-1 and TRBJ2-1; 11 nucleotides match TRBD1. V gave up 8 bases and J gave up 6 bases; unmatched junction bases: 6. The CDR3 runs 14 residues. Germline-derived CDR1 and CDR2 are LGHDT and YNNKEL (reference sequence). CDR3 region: CASAGTGGFNEQFF. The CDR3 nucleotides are TGTGCCAGCGCCGGGACAGGGGGATTCAATGAGCAGTTCTTC.

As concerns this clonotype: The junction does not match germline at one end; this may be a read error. The CDR3 protein is CATRRTPTTPISDEQYF. CDR3 nucleotide sequence: TGTGCCACTCGACGGACACCGACTACCCCCATCTCCGACGAGCAGTACTTC. This rearrangement joins TRBV15 to TRBJ2-4, with D tentatively TRBD1 or TRBD2 (5 bases each). The J call is doubtful: the DNA matches TRBJ2-7 better. CDR3 length equals 17 residues. CDR1 and CDR2 (germline): LNHNV, YYDKDF (reference sequence).

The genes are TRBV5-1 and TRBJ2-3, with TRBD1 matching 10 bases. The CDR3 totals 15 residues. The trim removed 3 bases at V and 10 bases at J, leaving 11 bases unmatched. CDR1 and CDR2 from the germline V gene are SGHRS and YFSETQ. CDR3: CASSSVPGQGWAQYF. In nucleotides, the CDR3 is TGCGCCAGCAGCTCCGTCCCGGGACAGGGGTGGGCGCAGTATTTT.

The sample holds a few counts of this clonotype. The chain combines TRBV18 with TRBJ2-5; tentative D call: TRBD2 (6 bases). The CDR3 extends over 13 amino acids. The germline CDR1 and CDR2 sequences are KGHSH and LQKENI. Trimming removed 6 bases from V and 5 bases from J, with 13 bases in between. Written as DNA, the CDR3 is TGTGCCAGCTCCCGGGACTTCGATGAGACCCAGTACTTC. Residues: CASSRDFDETQYF.

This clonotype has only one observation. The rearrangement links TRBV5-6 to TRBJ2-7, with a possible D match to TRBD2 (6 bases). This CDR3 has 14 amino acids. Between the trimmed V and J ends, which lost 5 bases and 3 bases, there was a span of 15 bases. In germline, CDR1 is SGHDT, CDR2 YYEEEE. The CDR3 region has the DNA TGTGCCAGCAGAATGGGCGGAGGGGTCTACGAGCAGTACTTC. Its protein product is CASRMGGGVYEQYF.

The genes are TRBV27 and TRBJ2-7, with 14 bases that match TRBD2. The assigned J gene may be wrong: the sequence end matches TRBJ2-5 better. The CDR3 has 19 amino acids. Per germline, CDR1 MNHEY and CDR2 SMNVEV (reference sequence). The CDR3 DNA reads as TGTGCCAGCAGATCTGCGGGACTAGCGGGGGCCACCCCATGGGAGACCCAGTACTTC. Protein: CASRSAGLAGATPWETQYF.

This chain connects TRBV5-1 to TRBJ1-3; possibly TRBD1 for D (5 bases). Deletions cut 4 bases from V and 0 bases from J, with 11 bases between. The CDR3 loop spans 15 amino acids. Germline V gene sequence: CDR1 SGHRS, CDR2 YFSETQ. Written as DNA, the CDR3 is TGCGCCAGCAGCATCGGGGCCTCCTCTGGAAACACCATATATTTT. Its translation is CASSIGASSGNTIYF.